These 27 T cell receptor beta chains were all obtained from the same sample, sequenced in a study of T cells expressing NK-cell markers. From its re-call of the 5' RACE reads, TCRdb lists each CDR3 protein once, without DNA. Recorded for this sample: fewer than 400,000 distinct CDR3 sequences. Source material: blood T cells: a sorted CD56 or NKG2C T cell subset, CD4+ or CD8+ T cells, or bulk PBMC T cells (not recorded which). These receptors were obtained from a woman between 50 and 59 years old in good health.

V and J are TRBV12-3 or TRBV12-4 and TRBJ2-1; TCRdb names TRBD1, which stays unverified in the absence of DNA. This CDR3 has 15 amino acids. The CDR3 loop is CASSRTRSSYNEQFF.

The rearrangement uses TRBV9 and TRBJ1-1; lacking DNA, the TRBD1 call made by TCRdb goes unchecked. Germline V gives CDR1 SGDLS, CDR2 YYNGEE. The CDR3 covers 14 residues. The CDR3 loop reads CASSVGGAHTEAFF.

The chain recombines TRBV24-1 with TRBJ2-1; absent DNA, TCRdb's TRBD2 call cannot be checked. The CDR3 is made up of 13 amino acids. Germline V gene lookup returns CDR1 KGHDR and CDR2 SFDVKD. The CDR3 is CATKASGWNEQFF.

The chain couples TRBV9 to TRBJ2-1; the D call of TRBD2 rests on TCRdb alone, since no DNA is present to check it. The CDR3 has 18 amino acids. Per germline, CDR1 SGDLS and CDR2 YYNGEE. CDR3 amino acids: CASSVVPGGAGGPNEQFF.

This chain links TRBV12-3 or TRBV12-4 with TRBJ2-6; TCRdb selects TRBD1, and the lack of DNA leaves this call unchecked. The CDR3 totals 18 residues. The CDR3 here is CASSPAGDRDGGANVLTF.

V and J are TRBV7-9 and TRBJ2-5; the D gene TCRdb calls, TRBD1, cannot be checked with no DNA. Germline CDR1 is SEHNR and CDR2 is FQNEAQ (reference sequence). The CDR3 runs to 15 residues. CDR3 protein: CASSLIAPTQETQYF.

The chain uses TRBV27 and TRBJ1-2; the D call of TRBD1 rests on TCRdb alone, since no DNA is present to check it. The germline V gene has CDR1 MNHEY and CDR2 SMNVEV (reference sequence). CDR3 size: 12 residues. The CDR3: CATLQGGSGYTF.

CDR3 in amino acids: CASSSPGRTYTYEQYF. This chain uses TRBV7-8 with TRBJ2-7; TCRdb indicates TRBD1, and absent DNA this call remains unverified. CDR1 and CDR2 (germline): SGHVS, FQNEAQ. The CDR3 contains 16 residues.

The V gene is TRBV20-1, the J gene TRBJ2-7; TCRdb's D call of TRBD2 is untestable without DNA. There are 16 residues in the CDR3. Germline V CDR1 and CDR2: DFQATT, SNEGSKA (reference sequence). CDR3 loop: CSAETPLGLADYEQYF.

The rearrangement uses TRBV27 and TRBJ1-1; the TCRdb call, TRBD1, lacks DNA for checking. Germline lookup yields CDR1 MNHEY and CDR2 SMNVEV (reference sequence). The CDR3 contains 14 residues. CDR3 sequence: CASSTFGLGTEAFF.

This chain links TRBV10-2 with TRBJ2-1; TCRdb returns TRBD2, unconfirmable since there is no DNA. Germline CDR1 and CDR2: WSHSY and SAAADI. The CDR3 has 12 amino acids. The CDR3 spells CAALLADNEQFF.

This chain joins TRBV5-8 and TRBJ2-7; TCRdb returns TRBD1, unconfirmable since there is no DNA. CDR1 and CDR2 from the germline V gene are SGHTS and YDEGEE. The CDR3 length is 15 residues. CDR3 in amino acids: CASSLGLGGSYEQYF. The full variable domain, completed using reference TRBV5-8 and TRBJ2-7, is EAGVTQSPTHLIKTRGQQATLRCSPISGHTSVYWYQQALGLGLQFLLWYDEGEERNRGNFPPRFSGRQFPNYSSELNVNALELEDSALYLCASSLGLGGSYEQYFGPGTRLTVT.

The chain is built from TRBV19 and TRBJ1-4. From germline, CDR1 is LNHDA and CDR2 SQIVND (reference sequence). The CDR3 extends over 15 amino acids. CDR3 sequence: CASSMSPRVREKLFF.

The V call is TRBV9, the J call TRBJ2-3. Germline CDR1 SGDLS, CDR2 YYNGEE. This CDR3 comprises 15 residues. CDR3 amino acids: CASSVNALSTDTQYF.

The chain couples TRBV7-2 to TRBJ1-2. CDR1 and CDR2 from the germline V gene are SGHTA and FQGNSA. CDR3 length: 14 residues. The CDR3 reads CASSLVAGLRGYTF.

V usage is TRBV6-1 and J usage is TRBJ1-2. The CDR3 consists of 13 residues. CDR1 is MNHNS and CDR2 is SASEGT in the germline V gene. This CDR3 reads CASSHTENYGYTF.

The J gene is TRBJ2-3, the V gene TRBV7-8; TCRdb selects TRBD2, and the lack of DNA leaves this call unchecked. This CDR3 contains 17 residues. Germline CDR1 reads SGHVS; CDR2 reads FQNEAQ. The CDR3 reads CASSSRRISGRGDTQYF.

The chain couples TRBV7-9 to TRBJ2-3; TCRdb's D call of TRBD2 is untestable without DNA. Germline V gene lookup returns CDR1 SEHNR and CDR2 FQNEAQ (reference sequence). The CDR3 is made up of 17 amino acids. CDR3 region: CASSARGSGSVFDTQYF.

This rearrangement joins TRBV11-3 to TRBJ2-3; TCRdb returns TRBD1, unconfirmable since there is no DNA. This CDR3 is 16 amino acids long. Germline V CDR1 and CDR2: SGHNT, YENEEA. Here the CDR3 reads CASSLWTGGEGGTQYF.

This chain uses TRBV4-2 with TRBJ2-2. The CDR3 is made up of 13 amino acids. CDR1 and CDR2 from the germline V gene are LGHNA and YNFKEQ. CDR3 sequence reads: CASSPTTTGELFF.

The rearrangement joins TRBV29-1 to TRBJ2-4. Germline V CDR1 and CDR2: SQVTM, ANQGSEA. The CDR3 covers 11 residues. This CDR3 is CSVEGKNIQYF.

The V gene is TRBV4-1, the J gene TRBJ2-3; TCRdb designates TRBD1, a call that cannot be tested without DNA. The CDR3 spans 16 residues. Germline assignment: CDR1 MGHRA and CDR2 YSYEKL. The CDR3 reads CASSQLYRGRTDTQYF.

The chain is built from TRBV20-1 and TRBJ1-3; no DNA is available, so the TRBD1 call from TCRdb remains unchecked. Germline values: CDR1 DFQATT, CDR2 SNEGSKA (reference sequence). The CDR3 length is 14 residues. The CDR3 loop reads CSAGTGGFGNTIYF.

V gene TRBV24-1 combines with J gene TRBJ2-3. The germline V gene has CDR1 KGHDR and CDR2 SFDVKD. The CDR3 loop spans 15 amino acids. The CDR3 protein is CATSDAARNTDTQYF.

The CDR3 loop is CASSFLIFRRRTAGDHSYEQYF. J is TRBJ2-7 and V is TRBV12-3 or TRBV12-4; the TCRdb D gene call, TRBD2, has no DNA to confirm it. CDR3 size: 22 residues.

The CDR3 reads CASSRSIAGRDEQYF. This sequence joins TRBV3-1 and TRBJ2-7; no DNA is available, so the TRBD2 call from TCRdb remains unchecked. The germline CDR1 and CDR2 sequences are LGHDT and YNNKEL (reference sequence). The CDR3 is 15 residues long.

V is TRBV24-1 and J is TRBJ2-1; the D call of TRBD1 rests on TCRdb alone, since no DNA is present to check it. The CDR3 sequence is 13 residues long. Per the germline V gene, CDR1 is KGHDR and CDR2 is SFDVKD. The CDR3 sequence is CATSGTNYNEQFF.